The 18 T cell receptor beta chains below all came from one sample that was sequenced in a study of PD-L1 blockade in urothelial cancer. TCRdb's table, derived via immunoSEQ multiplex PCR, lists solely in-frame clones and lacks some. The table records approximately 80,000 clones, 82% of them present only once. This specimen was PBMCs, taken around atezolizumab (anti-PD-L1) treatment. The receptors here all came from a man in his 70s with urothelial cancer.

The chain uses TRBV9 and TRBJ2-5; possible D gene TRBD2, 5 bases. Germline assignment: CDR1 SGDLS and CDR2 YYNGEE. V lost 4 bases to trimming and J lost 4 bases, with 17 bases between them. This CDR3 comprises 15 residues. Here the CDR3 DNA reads TGTGCCAGCAGCCTCTCGCCCGGGGAACTAGAGACCCAGTACTTC. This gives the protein CASSLSPGELETQYF.

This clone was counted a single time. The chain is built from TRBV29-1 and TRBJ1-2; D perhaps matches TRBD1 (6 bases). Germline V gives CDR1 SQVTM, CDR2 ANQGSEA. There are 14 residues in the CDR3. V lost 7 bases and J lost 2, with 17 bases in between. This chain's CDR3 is CSADRLGQNYGYTF. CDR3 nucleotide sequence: TGCAGCGCCGATAGGCTTGGACAGAACTATGGCTACACCTTC.

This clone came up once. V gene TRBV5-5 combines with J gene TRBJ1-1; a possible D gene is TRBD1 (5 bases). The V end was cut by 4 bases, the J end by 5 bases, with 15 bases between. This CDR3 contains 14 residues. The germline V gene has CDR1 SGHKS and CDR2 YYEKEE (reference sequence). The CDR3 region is CASSLGGVGTEAFF. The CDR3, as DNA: TGTGCCAGCAGCCTGGGGGGGGTTGGGACTGAAGCTTTCTTT.

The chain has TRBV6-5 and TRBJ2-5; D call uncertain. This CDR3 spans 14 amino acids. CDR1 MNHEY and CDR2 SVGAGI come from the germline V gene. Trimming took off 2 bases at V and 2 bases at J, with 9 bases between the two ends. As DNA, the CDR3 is TGTGCCAGCAGTTACCAATCACAGCAAGAGACCCAGTACTTC. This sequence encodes CASSYQSQQETQYF.

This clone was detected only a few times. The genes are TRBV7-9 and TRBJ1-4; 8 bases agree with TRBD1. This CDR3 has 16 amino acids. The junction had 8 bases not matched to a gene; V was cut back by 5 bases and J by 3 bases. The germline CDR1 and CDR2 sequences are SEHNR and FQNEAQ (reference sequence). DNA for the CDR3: TGTGCCAGCAGCCCGGGACAGGCCGGCGCTAATGAAAAACTGTTTTTT. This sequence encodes CASSPGQAGANEKLFF.

The CDR3 here is CASSNRGEQNEKLFF. CDR3 DNA sequence: TGTGCCAGCAGCAACAGGGGGGAGCAAAATGAAAAACTGTTTTTT. The chain employs TRBV9 and TRBJ1-4; 8 nucleotides agree with TRBD1. The CDR3 consists of 15 residues. The ends lost 4 bases at V and 5 bases at J; junction bases unmatched: 7. Looked up from germline, CDR1 is SGDLS and CDR2 is YYNGEE.

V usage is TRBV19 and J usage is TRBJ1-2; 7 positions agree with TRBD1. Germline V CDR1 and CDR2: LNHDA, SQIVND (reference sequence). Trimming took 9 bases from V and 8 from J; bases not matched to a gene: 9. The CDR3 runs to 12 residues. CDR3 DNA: TGTGCCAGCCAAGACAGGGTGGAGGGCTACACCTTC. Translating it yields CASQDRVEGYTF.

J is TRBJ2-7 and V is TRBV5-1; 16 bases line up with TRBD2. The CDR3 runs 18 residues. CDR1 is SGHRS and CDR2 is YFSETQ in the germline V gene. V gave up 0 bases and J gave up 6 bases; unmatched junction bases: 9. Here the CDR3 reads CASSLAGLAGGPVFEQYF. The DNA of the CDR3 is TGCGCCAGCAGCTTGGCGGGACTAGCGGGGGGGCCGGTCTTCGAGCAGTACTTC. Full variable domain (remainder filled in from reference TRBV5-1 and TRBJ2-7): KAGVTQTPRYLIKTRGQQVTLSCSPISGHRSVSWYQQTPGQGLQFLFEYFSETQRNKGNFPGRFSGRQFSNSRSEMNVSTLELGDSALYLCASSLAGLAGGPVFEQYFGPGTRLTVT.

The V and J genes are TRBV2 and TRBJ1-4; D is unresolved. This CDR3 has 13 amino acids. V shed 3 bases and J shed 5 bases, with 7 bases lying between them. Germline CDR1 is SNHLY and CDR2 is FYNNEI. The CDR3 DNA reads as TGTGCCAGCAGTGACAGGAGGAATGAAAAACTGTTTTTT. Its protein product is CASSDRRNEKLFF.

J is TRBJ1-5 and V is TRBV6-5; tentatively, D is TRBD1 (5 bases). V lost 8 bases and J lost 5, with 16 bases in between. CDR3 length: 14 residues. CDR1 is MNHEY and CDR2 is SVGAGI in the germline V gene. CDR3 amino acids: CASRRGGSDQPQHF. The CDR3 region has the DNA TGTGCCAGCCGTAGGGGAGGGTCGGATCAGCCCCAGCATTTT.

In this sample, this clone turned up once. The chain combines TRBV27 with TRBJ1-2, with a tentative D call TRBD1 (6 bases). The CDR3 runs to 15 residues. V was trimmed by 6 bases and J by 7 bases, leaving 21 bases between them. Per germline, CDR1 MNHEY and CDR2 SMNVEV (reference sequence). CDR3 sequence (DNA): TGTGCCAGCAGGTTAGGCCGGGACATCGGGCCTGGCTACACCTTC. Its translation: CASRLGRDIGPGYTF.

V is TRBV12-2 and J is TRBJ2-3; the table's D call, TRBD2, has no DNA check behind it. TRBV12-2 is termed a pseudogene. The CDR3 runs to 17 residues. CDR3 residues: CASRLVPAGDHPDTQYF. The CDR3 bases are TGTGCAAGTCGCTTAGTGCCAGCGGGAGATCATCCAGATACGCAGTATTTT.

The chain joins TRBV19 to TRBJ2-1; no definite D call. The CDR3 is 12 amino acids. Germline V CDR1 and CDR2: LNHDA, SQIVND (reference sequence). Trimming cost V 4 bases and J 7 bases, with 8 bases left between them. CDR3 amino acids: CASSTPLNEQFF. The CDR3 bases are TGTGCCAGTAGTACGCCTCTAAATGAGCAGTTCTTC.

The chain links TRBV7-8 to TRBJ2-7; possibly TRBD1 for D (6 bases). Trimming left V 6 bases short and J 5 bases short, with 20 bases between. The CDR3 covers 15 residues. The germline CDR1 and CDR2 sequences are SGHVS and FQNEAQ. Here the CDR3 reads CASSSHAYRDHEQYF. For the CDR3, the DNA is TGTGCCAGCAGTTCCCACGCGTACAGGGACCACGAGCAGTACTTC.

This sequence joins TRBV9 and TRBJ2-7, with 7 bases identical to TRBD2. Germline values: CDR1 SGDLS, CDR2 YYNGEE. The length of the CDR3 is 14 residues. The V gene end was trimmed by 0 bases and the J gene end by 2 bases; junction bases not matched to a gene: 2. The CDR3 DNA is TGTGCCAGCAGCGTAGTCGCGGGAGCCTACGAGCAGTACTTC. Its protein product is CASSVVAGAYEQYF.

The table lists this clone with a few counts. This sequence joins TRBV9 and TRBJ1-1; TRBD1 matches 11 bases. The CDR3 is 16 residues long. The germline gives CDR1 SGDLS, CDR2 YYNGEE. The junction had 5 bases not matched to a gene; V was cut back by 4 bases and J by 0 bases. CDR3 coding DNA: TGTGCCAGCAGCAGGACAGGGGGCTCCATGAACACTGAAGCTTTCTTT. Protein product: CASSRTGGSMNTEAFF.

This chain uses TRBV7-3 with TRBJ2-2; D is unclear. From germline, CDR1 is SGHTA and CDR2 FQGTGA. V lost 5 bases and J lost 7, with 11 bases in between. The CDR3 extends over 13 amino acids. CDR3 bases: TGTGCCAGCAGCCCAACGGTGGTCGGGGAGCTGTTTTTT. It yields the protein CASSPTVVGELFF.

The CDR3 DNA follows: TGTGCCAGCTCACCACCCACAGGGCTTGCGAACACCATATATTTT. Its translation: CASSPPTGLANTIYF. The chain recombines TRBV18 with TRBJ1-3, with D perhaps matching TRBD1 (6 bases). CDR3 size: 15 residues. CDR1 KGHSH and CDR2 LQKENI come from the germline V gene. Trimming pared 0 bases from V and 7 bases from J, leaving 13 bases between.